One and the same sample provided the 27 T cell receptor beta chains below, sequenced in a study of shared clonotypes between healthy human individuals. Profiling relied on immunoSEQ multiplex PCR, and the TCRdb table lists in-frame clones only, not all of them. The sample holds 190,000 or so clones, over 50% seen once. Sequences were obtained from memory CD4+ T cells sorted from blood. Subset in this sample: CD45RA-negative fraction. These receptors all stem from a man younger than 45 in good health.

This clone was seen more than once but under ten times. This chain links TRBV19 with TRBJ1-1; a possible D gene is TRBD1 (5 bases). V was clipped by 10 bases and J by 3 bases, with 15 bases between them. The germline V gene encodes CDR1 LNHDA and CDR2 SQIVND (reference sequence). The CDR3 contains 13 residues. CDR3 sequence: CATTTETDTEAFF. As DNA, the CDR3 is TGTGCCACTACGACAGAGACCGACACTGAAGCTTTCTTT. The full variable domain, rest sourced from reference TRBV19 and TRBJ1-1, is DGGITQSPKYLFRKEGQNVTLSCEQNLNHDAMYWYRQDPGQGLRLIYYSQIVNDFQKGDIAEGYSVSREKKESFPLTVTSAQKNPTAFYLCATTTETDTEAFFGQGTRLTVV.

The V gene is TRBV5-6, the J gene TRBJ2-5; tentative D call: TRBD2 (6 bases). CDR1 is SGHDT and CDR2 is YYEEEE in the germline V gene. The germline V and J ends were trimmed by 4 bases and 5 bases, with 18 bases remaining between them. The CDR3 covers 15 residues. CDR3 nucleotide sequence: TGTGCCAGCAGCCTTCAGACAAAAGGAGGGGAGACCCAGTACTTC. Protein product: CASSLQTKGGETQYF.

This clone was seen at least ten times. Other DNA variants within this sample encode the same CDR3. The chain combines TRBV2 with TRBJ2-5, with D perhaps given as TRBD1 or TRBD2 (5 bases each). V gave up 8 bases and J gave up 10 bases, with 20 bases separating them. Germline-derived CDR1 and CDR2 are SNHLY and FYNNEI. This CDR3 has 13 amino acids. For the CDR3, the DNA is TGTGCCAGCGGGGGTGCGGACCTGGGGGACCAGTACTTC. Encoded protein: CASGGADLGDQYF.

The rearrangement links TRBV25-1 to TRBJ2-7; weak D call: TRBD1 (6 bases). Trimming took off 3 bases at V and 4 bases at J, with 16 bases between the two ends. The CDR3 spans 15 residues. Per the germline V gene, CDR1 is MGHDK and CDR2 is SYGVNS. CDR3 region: CASSDPTTGRYEQYF. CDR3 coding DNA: TGTGCCAGCAGTGACCCGACGACAGGACGATACGAGCAGTACTTC.

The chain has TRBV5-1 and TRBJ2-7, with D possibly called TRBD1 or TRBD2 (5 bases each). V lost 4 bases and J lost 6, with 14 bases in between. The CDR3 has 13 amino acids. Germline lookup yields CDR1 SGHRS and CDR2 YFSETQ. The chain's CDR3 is CASSTGPLSEQYF. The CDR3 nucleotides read TGCGCCAGCAGCACGGGACCCCTAAGCGAGCAGTACTTC.

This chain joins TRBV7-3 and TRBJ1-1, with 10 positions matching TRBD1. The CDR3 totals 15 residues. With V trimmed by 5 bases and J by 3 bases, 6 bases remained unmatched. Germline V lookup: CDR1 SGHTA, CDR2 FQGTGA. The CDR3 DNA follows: TGTGCCAGCAGCCGCGCCGGGACAGGGGACACTGAAGCTTTCTTT. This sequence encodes CASSRAGTGDTEAFF.

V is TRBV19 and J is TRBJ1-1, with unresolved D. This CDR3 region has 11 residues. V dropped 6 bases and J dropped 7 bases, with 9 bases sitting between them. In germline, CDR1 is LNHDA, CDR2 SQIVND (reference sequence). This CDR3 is CASRLTDEAFF. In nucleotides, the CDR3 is TGTGCCAGTAGACTAACGGATGAAGCTTTCTTT.

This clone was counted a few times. In DNA, the CDR3 is TGTGCCACCCGAAATGGGAAAGTTTACGAGCAGTACTTC. Amino acids: CATRNGKVYEQYF. The V gene is TRBV6-1, the J gene TRBJ2-7; D unresolved. Germline values: CDR1 MNHNS, CDR2 SASEGT. V was trimmed by 10 bases and J by 4 bases, leaving 17 bases between them. The CDR3 is made up of 13 amino acids.

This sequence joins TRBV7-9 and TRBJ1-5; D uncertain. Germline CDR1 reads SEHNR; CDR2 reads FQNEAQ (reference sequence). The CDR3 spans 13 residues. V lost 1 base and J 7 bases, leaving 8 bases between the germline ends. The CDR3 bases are TGTGCCAGCAGCTTAGGGACGGGGCAGCCCCAGCATTTT. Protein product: CASSLGTGQPQHF.

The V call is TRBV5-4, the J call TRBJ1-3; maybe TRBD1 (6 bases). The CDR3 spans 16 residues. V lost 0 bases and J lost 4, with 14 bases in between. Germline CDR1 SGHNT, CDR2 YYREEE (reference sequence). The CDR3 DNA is TGTGCCAGCAGCTTGGCCGGGGGCCAAGTGGGAAACACCATATATTTT. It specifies CASSLAGGQVGNTIYF.

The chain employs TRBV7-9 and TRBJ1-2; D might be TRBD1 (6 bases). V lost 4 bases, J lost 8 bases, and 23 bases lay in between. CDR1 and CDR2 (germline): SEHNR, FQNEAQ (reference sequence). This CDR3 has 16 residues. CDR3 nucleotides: TGTGCCAGCAGCTACACCGGACGGGGGGCGGGAGACGGCTACACCTTC. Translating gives CASSYTGRGAGDGYTF.

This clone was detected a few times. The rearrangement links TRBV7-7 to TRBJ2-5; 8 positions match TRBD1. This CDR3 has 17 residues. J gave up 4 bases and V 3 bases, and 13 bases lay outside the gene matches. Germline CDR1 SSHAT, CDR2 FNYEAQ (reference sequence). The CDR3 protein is CASSFPGGALVRETQYF. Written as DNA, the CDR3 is TGTGCCAGCAGCTTCCCAGGGGGCGCCCTTGTCCGAGAGACCCAGTACTTC.

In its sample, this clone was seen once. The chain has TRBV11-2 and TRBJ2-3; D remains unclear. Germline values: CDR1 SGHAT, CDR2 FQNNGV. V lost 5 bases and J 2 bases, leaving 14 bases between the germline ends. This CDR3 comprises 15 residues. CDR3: CASSPWGSSTDTQYF. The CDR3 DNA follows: TGTGCCAGCAGCCCCTGGGGATCGTCCACAGATACGCAGTATTTT.

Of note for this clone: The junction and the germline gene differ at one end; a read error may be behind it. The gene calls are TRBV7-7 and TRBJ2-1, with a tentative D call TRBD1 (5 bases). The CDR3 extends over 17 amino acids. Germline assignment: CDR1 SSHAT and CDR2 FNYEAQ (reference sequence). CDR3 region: CASSLGWQGSSYNEQFF. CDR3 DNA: TGTGCTAGCAGCTTGGGTTGGCAGGGAAGCTCCTACAATGAGCAGTTCTTC.

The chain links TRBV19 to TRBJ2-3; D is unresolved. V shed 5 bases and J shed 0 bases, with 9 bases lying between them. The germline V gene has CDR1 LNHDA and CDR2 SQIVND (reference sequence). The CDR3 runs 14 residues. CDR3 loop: CASSLMGSTDTQYF. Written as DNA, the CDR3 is TGTGCCAGTAGTCTGATGGGCAGCACAGATACGCAGTATTTT. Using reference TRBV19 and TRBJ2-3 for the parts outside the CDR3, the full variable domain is DGGITQSPKYLFRKEGQNVTLSCEQNLNHDAMYWYRQDPGQGLRLIYYSQIVNDFQKGDIAEGYSVSREKKESFPLTVTSAQKNPTAFYLCASSLMGSTDTQYFGPGTRLTVL.

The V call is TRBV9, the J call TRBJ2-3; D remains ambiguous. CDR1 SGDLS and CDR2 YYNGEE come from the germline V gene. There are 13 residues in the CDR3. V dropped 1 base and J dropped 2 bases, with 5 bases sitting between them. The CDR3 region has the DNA TGTGCCAGCAGCGTATCCCCCACAGATACGCAGTATTTT. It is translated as CASSVSPTDTQYF.

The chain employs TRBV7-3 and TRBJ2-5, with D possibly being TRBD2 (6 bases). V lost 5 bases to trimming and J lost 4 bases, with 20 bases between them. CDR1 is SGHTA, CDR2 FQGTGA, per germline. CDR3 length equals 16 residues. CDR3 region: CASSRGTPAEGETQYF. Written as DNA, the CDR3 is TGTGCCAGCAGCCGCGGGACTCCGGCCGAGGGAGAGACCCAGTACTTC.

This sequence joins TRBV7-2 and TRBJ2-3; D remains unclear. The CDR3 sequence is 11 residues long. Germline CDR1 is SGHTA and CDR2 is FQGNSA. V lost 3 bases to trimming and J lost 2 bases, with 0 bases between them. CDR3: CASSFTDTQYF. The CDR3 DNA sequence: TGTGCCAGCAGCTTCACAGATACGCAGTATTTT.

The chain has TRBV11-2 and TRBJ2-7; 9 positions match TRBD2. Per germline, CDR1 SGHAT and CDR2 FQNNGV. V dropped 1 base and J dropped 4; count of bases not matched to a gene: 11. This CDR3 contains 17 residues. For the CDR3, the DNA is TGTGCCAGCAGCTTAGTGCCTAGCGGGACGGCGGGGTACGAGCAGTACTTC. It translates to CASSLVPSGTAGYEQYF.

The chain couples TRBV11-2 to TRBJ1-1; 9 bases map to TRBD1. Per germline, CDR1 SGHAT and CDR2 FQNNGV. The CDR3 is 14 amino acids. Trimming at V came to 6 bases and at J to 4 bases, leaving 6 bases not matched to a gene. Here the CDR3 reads CASRVTGGGTEAFF. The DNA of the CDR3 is TGTGCCAGCAGAGTCACAGGGGGCGGCACTGAAGCTTTCTTT.

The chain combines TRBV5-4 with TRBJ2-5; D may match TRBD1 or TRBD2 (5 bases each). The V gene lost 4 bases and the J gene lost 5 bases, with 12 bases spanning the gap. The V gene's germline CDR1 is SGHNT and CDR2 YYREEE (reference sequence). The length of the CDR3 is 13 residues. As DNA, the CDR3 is TGTGCCAGCAGCCCCTGGGACCGGGAGACCCAGTACTTC. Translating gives CASSPWDRETQYF.

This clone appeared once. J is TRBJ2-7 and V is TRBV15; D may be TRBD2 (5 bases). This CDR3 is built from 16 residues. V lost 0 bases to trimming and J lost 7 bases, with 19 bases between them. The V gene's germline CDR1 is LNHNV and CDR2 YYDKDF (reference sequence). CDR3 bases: TGTGCCACCAGCAGAGATCTGGGGAGCGCCCTCCGGGAGCAGTACTTC. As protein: CATSRDLGSALREQYF.

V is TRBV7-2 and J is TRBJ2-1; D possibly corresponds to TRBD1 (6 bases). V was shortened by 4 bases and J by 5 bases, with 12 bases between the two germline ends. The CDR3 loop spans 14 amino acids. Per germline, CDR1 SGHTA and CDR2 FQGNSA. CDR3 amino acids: CASSYDRYNNEQFF. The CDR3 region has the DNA TGTGCCAGCAGCTACGACAGGTATAACAATGAGCAGTTCTTC.

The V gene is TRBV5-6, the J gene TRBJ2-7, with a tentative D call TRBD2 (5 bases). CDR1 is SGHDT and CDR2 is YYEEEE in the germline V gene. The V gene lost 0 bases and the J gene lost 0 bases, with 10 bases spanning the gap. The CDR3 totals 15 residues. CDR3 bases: TGTGCCAGCAGCTTGGGTGTAGGGAGCTCCTACGAGCAGTACTTC. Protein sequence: CASSLGVGSSYEQYF.

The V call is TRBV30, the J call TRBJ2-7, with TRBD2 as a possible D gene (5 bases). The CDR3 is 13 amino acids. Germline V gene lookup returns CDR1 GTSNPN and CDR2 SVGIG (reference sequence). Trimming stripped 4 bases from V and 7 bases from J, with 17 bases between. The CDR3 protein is CAWTSGPPGEQYF. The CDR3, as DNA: TGTGCCTGGACTTCGGGCCCCCCGGGGGAGCAGTACTTC.

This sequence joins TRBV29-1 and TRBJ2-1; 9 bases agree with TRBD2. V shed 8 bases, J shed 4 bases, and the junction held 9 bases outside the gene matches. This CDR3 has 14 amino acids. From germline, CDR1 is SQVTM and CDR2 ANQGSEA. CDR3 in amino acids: CSLMTSGVYNEQFF. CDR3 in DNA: TGCAGCCTCATGACTAGCGGCGTATACAATGAGCAGTTCTTC.

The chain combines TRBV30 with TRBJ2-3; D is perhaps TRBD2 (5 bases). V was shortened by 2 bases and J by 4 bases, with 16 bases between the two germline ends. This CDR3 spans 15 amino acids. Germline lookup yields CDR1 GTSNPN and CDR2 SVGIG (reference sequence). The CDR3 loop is CAWSNFEVRADTQYF. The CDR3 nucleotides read TGTGCCTGGAGTAACTTCGAGGTGAGGGCAGATACGCAGTATTTT.